Below are 18 T cell receptor beta chains sequenced from a single sample in a study of blood T cell repertoires in COVID-19. Generated by immunoSEQ multiplex PCR, the TCRdb table keeps only in-frame clones and is missing some. The table has about 99,000 clones, roughly nine tenths seen once; the top ten hold 5% to 7.5%. The sample taken for sequencing was peripheral blood. The receptors stem from a human donor in a cohort sampled during active COVID-19.

J is TRBJ2-6 and V is TRBV14, with D uncertain. The V gene lost 5 bases and the J gene lost 4 bases, with 9 bases spanning the gap. This CDR3 spans 14 amino acids. Germline-derived CDR1 and CDR2 are SGHDN and FVKESK. The CDR3 loop reads CASSSLGGANVLTF. The CDR3 nucleotides read TGTGCCAGCAGCTCCTTGGGCGGGGCCAACGTCCTGACTTTC.

The V call is TRBV5-1, the J call TRBJ2-3; 9 nucleotides match TRBD1. CDR1 is SGHRS and CDR2 is YFSETQ in the germline V gene. CDR3 length: 14 amino acids. After removal of 3 bases from V and 6 bases from J, the junction contained 5 bases not matched to a gene. The CDR3 DNA follows: TGCGCCAGCAGCTCACCTGACAGGGGGGATACGCAGTATTTT. Translating it yields CASSSPDRGDTQYF.

The chain couples TRBV11-2 to TRBJ2-7; D gene uncertain. Germline V CDR1 and CDR2: SGHAT, FQNNGV. The V gene lost 1 base and the J gene lost 5 bases, with 6 bases spanning the gap. The CDR3 has 12 residues. CDR3 residues: CASSLVVHEQYF. The CDR3 DNA reads TGTGCCAGCAGCTTAGTCGTTCACGAGCAGTACTTC.

The chain recombines TRBV7-6 with TRBJ2-7; 9 nucleotides align to TRBD1. CDR3 length: 15 amino acids. The ends lost 5 bases at V and 4 bases at J; junction bases unmatched: 9. Germline CDR1 reads SGHVS; CDR2 reads FNYEAQ. The CDR3 protein is CASSPGTGYLYEQYF. The CDR3, as DNA: TGTGCCAGCAGCCCCGGGACAGGGTATTTGTACGAGCAGTACTTC.

The chain employs TRBV28 and TRBJ1-2; unclear D gene. With 6 bases removed from V and 7 bases from J, the gap between germline ends came to 9 bases. Germline lookup yields CDR1 MDHEN and CDR2 SYDVKM. This CDR3 contains 11 residues. CDR3 residues: CASSPELGYTF. CDR3 sequence (DNA): TGTGCCAGCAGCCCCGAGCTTGGCTACACCTTC.

The gene calls are TRBV5-6 and TRBJ2-2; weak D call: TRBD2 (6 bases). This CDR3 has 15 amino acids. With 4 bases removed from V and 3 bases from J, the gap between germline ends came to 13 bases. The germline gives CDR1 SGHDT, CDR2 YYEEEE. The CDR3 region has the DNA TGTGCCAGCAGCCCCGCGCGGGGCTACACCGGGGAGCTGTTTTTT. Its protein product is CASSPARGYTGELFF. Complete variable domain (other parts from reference TRBV5-6 and TRBJ2-2): DAGVTQSPTHLIKTRGQQVTLRCSPKSGHDTVSWYQQALGQGPQFIFQYYEEEERQRGNFPDRFSGHQFPNYSSELNVNALLLGDSALYLCASSPARGYTGELFFGEGSRLTVL.

This clone showed up just a few times. The chain joins TRBV14 to TRBJ1-5, with no clear D. CDR3 size: 14 residues. Germline values: CDR1 SGHDN, CDR2 FVKESK. Trimming cost V 4 bases and J 3 bases, with 10 bases left between them. The CDR3 nucleotides are TGTGCCAGCAGCCCCGGCGGCTTCAATCAGCCCCAGCATTTT. Amino acids: CASSPGGFNQPQHF.

The gene calls are TRBV9 and TRBJ2-7; 9 nucleotides align to TRBD1. Germline values: CDR1 SGDLS, CDR2 YYNGEE. V was clipped by 3 bases and J by 7 bases; unmatched bases: 8. The length of the CDR3 is 14 residues. The CDR3 DNA is TGTGCCAGCAGCGCCTGGACAGGACAGGGGGAGCAGTACTTC. It translates to CASSAWTGQGEQYF.

This clone was recorded once. The chain employs TRBV12-3 or TRBV12-4 and TRBJ2-7, with 8 bases lining up with TRBD1. With 6 bases clipped from V and 5 bases from J, the junction kept 3 bases outside the gene matches. This CDR3 is built from 12 residues. The CDR3: CASRDRAHEQYF. In nucleotides, the CDR3 is TGTGCCAGCAGGGACAGGGCCCACGAGCAGTACTTC.

The chain links TRBV11-2 to TRBJ1-2; D uncertain. Germline assignment: CDR1 SGHAT and CDR2 FQNNGV. The CDR3 is 14 amino acids. V lost 6 bases, J lost 2 bases, and 13 bases lay in between. In DNA form, the CDR3 reads TGTGCCAGCAGGCAGGCTTATGGCAACTATGGCTACACCTTC. Protein product: CASRQAYGNYGYTF. Full variable domain (missing parts from reference TRBV11-2 and TRBJ1-2): EAGVAQSPRYKIIEKRQSVAFWCNPISGHATLYWYQQILGQGPKLLIQFQNNGVVDDSQLPKDRFSAERLKGVDSTLKIQPAKLEDSAVYLCASRQAYGNYGYTFGSGTRLTVV.

V and J are TRBV24-1 and TRBJ2-1; possibly TRBD2 for D (6 bases). Germline V gene lookup returns CDR1 KGHDR and CDR2 SFDVKD. The CDR3 covers 15 residues. The V gene lost 4 bases and the J gene lost 3 bases, with 12 bases spanning the gap. CDR3 sequence reads: CATSEPGGSYNEQFF. CDR3 coding DNA: TGTGCCACCAGTGAGCCCGGGGGTAGCTACAATGAGCAGTTCTTC.

The rearrangement joins TRBV3-1 (or the pseudogene TRBV3-2) to TRBJ2-3, with D possibly matching TRBD2 (5 bases). CDR1 and CDR2 from the germline V gene are LGHDT and YNNKEL (reference sequence). The CDR3 extends over 13 amino acids. Trimming shortened V by 6 bases and J by 1 base, and 8 bases separated the two germline ends. The CDR3 sequence is CASRGLGTDTQYF. The DNA for the CDR3 is TGTGCCAGCAGAGGACTTGGCACAGATACGCAGTATTTT.

The chain combines TRBV5-4 with TRBJ1-1; no reliable D call. The germline CDR1 and CDR2 sequences are SGHNT and YYREEE (reference sequence). Between the trimmed V and J ends, which lost 0 bases and 3 bases, there was a span of 3 bases. This CDR3 contains 12 residues. CDR3: CASSLGDTEAFF. The CDR3 DNA is TGTGCCAGCAGCTTGGGCGACACTGAAGCTTTCTTT.

This rearrangement joins TRBV28 to TRBJ1-2; 9 nucleotides match TRBD1. J lost 4 bases, V lost 6 bases, and 0 bases had no gene match. The CDR3 loop spans 12 amino acids. The V gene's germline CDR1 is MDHEN and CDR2 SYDVKM. CDR3 loop: CASRTGGYGYTF. The CDR3 region has the DNA TGTGCCAGCAGGACAGGGGGCTATGGCTACACCTTC.

The CDR3 loop reads CASSSGGDADTQYF. CDR3 sequence (DNA): TGTGCCAGCAGCTCGGGGGGTGATGCAGATACGCAGTATTTT. The V and J genes are TRBV11-3 and TRBJ2-3, with 7 positions matching TRBD2. V shed 4 bases, J shed 4 bases, and the junction held 5 bases outside the gene matches. The CDR3 extends over 14 amino acids. Germline V gene lookup returns CDR1 SGHNT and CDR2 YENEEA.

The rearrangement links TRBV15 to TRBJ2-3; 13 nucleotides match TRBD2. The CDR3 totals 16 residues. The J segment lost 4 bases and the V segment lost 5 bases, leaving 6 bases of the junction unmatched. The germline V gene encodes CDR1 LNHNV and CDR2 YYDKDF (reference sequence). The CDR3 loop is CATSGLAGVPPDTQYF. CDR3 coding DNA: TGTGCCACCAGCGGACTAGCGGGAGTACCCCCAGATACGCAGTATTTT. Complete variable domain (other parts from reference TRBV15 and TRBJ2-3): DAMVIQNPRYQVTQFGKPVTLSCSQTLNHNVMYWYQQKSSQAPKLLFHYYDKDFNNEADTPDNFQSRRPNTSFCFLDIRSPGLGDTAMYLCATSGLAGVPPDTQYFGPGTRLTVL.

The chain uses TRBV2 and TRBJ2-7; TRBD1 matches at 7 bases. V shed 7 bases, J shed 2 bases, and the junction held 14 bases outside the gene matches. Germline V CDR1 and CDR2: SNHLY, FYNNEI. CDR3 length equals 16 residues. Written as DNA, the CDR3 is TGTGCCAGCACTACCCTCGCCGGGACAGAAACCTACGAGCAGTACTTC. This encodes CASTTLAGTETYEQYF.

The chain uses TRBV12-3 or TRBV12-4 and TRBJ2-7, with D possibly TRBD1 on 6 matching bases. This CDR3 is built from 13 residues. The V end was cut by 6 bases, the J end by 2 bases, with 11 bases between. CDR3 nucleotide sequence: TGTGCCAGCAGGTCGACAGGCACCTACGAGCAGTACTTC. Amino acid sequence: CASRSTGTYEQYF.